Listed below are T cell receptor beta chains from one sample, sequenced in a study of quantifying T cell responses using KT2 cells. TCRdb re-derived calls from the UMI-ligation and nested PCR reads in MiXCR, one entry per CDR3 protein. Here the sample spans 60,000 or so distinct CDR3 sequences, more than 9% being singletons. Sequencing was done on a sample of PBMCs spiked with cells of the T cell clone KT2. The receptors were sampled from a human donor. Each CDR3 is given with its conserved first and last residue. D genes are given only for firm matches. Clone size is given for some rows only: seen once, a few or many times, or a class if the clone is expanded.

v_gene	j_gene	abundance	d_gene	CDR3nt	CDR3aa
TRBV20-1	TRBJ2-5	few	NA	TGCAGTGCTAGACAAGAGACCCAGTACTTC	CSARQETQYF
TRBV6-5	TRBJ2-2	NA	TRBD1	TGTGCCACCTCTGACAGGGGTGACACCGGGGAGCTGTTTTTT	CATSDRGDTGELFF
TRBV5-8	TRBJ2-7	NA	NA	TGTGCCAGCAGCTCGGGACACCACTCCTACGAGCAGTACTTC	CASSSGHHSYEQYF
TRBV9	TRBJ2-7	few	NA	TGTGCCAGCAGCTTGGGGTCTCAGGGGTACGAGCAGTACTTC	CASSLGSQGYEQYF
TRBV7-3	TRBJ2-1	NA	TRBD2	TGTGCCAGCAGCCAGGGGACTAGCGGGTTCTCGGGGAATGAGCAGTTCTTC	CASSQGTSGFSGNEQFF
TRBV12-3/TRBV12-4	TRBJ1-1	NA	NA	TGTGCCAGCAGAGGAGGCGGACATTCGGGCACTGAAGCTTTCTTT	CASRGGGHSGTEAFF
TRBV15	TRBJ2-3	many	TRBD2	TGTGCCACCAGCAGACCTCAAAGCGGGAGAGGAGATACGCAGTATTTT	CATSRPQSGRGDTQYF
TRBV25-1	TRBJ2-2	NA	NA	TGTGCCAGCAGTGAATATCAGGGGACCGGGGAGCTGTTTTTT	CASSEYQGTGELFF
TRBV30	TRBJ1-1	many	NA	TGTGCCTGGAGTGTGAGGGGGTCGAACACTGAAGCTTTCTTT	CAWSVRGSNTEAFF
TRBV7-9	TRBJ2-5	few	NA	TGTGCCAGCAGCCGCGGGTTGCTGGGGGAGACCCAGTACTTC	CASSRGLLGETQYF
TRBV12-3/TRBV12-4	TRBJ1-5	NA	TRBD1	TGTGCCAGCAGTCCGGGACAGGGGGCCGGGCAGCCCCAGCATTTT	CASSPGQGAGQPQHF
TRBV12-3/TRBV12-4	TRBJ2-7	many	NA	TGTGCCAGCAGTCCCCCCGGCGGGACAGAGATCTACGAGCAGTACTTC	CASSPPGGTEIYEQYF
TRBV4-1	TRBJ1-5	few	NA	TGCGCCAGCAGCCAAGCGCCGGCTAGGGGCCATCAGCCCCAGCATTTT	CASSQAPARGHQPQHF
TRBV12-3/TRBV12-4	TRBJ2-5	NA	TRBD1	TGTGCCAGCAGGACACAGGGGGCCCGGGGGACCCAGTACTTC	CASRTQGARGTQYF
TRBV13	TRBJ2-3	NA	TRBD2	TGTGCCAGCAGCTTACCGGCGGGAGTGGAGACAGATACGCAGTATTTT	CASSLPAGVETDTQYF
TRBV29-1	TRBJ2-7	many	NA	TGCAGCGCCGGGACCTCCAGGGCGTACGAGCAGTACTTC	CSAGTSRAYEQYF
TRBV2	TRBJ2-2	few	TRBD2	TGTGCCAGCAGAAGGGAGGGGTCAACCGGGGAGCTGTTTTTT	CASRREGSTGELFF
TRBV24-1	TRBJ2-3	NA	TRBD2	TGTGCCACCGCCCCCAGAGCGGGGGCCCAGAACACAGATACGCAGTATTTT	CATAPRAGAQNTDTQYF
TRBV12-5	TRBJ2-3	few	NA	TGTGCTAGTGGTTCCCCCCCAGGGATCTCTAGCACAGATACGCAGTATTTT	CASGSPPGISSTDTQYF
TRBV30	TRBJ1-5	NA	NA	TGTGCCTGGAGTGTAAAAGGGACTTCGGGCCCCCAGCATTTT	CAWSVKGTSGPQHF
TRBV11-2	TRBJ2-5	few	TRBD1	TGTGCCAGCAGCGACCTGGTCGGGACAGGTCAAGAGACCCAGTACTTC	CASSDLVGTGQETQYF
TRBV7-9	TRBJ2-7	few	NA	TGTGCCAGCAGCCCTTCGATATTCGAGCAGTACTTC	CASSPSIFEQYF
TRBV12-3/TRBV12-4	TRBJ1-1	few	TRBD1	TGTGCCAGCAGTGGAGAGACAGGGGGCCGGACTGAAGCTTTCTTT	CASSGETGGRTEAFF
TRBV11-2	TRBJ2-3	few	TRBD2	TGTGCCAGCAGCTTAGTGGCGGGAGGGACAGATACGCAGTATTTT	CASSLVAGGTDTQYF
TRBV20-1	TRBJ2-6	many	TRBD1	TGCAGTGCTCCGAACAGGGGAGCTGGGGCCAACGTCCTGACTTTC	CSAPNRGAGANVLTF
TRBV4-3	TRBJ1-5	NA	NA	TGCGCCAGCAGCCCGAGATGGGAACAGGGATACCCCCAGCATTTT	CASSPRWEQGYPQHF
TRBV12-3/TRBV12-4	TRBJ1-5	few	NA	TGTGCCAGCAGGGAGCAGGGTCTCGGCAATCAGCCCCAGCATTTT	CASREQGLGNQPQHF
TRBV7-9	TRBJ1-1	many	NA	TGTGCCAGCAGCTTAACGGGGGTCGGCACTGAAGCTTTCTTT	CASSLTGVGTEAFF
TRBV14	TRBJ1-1	NA	NA	TGTGCCAGCAGCCAAGATCAGGGCGGATACACTGAAGCTTTCTTT	CASSQDQGGYTEAFF
TRBV5-1	TRBJ2-3	NA	TRBD2	TGCGCCAGCAGCTTGGGGGCACTAGCGGGAGTCACAGATACGCAGTATTTT	CASSLGALAGVTDTQYF
TRBV29-1	TRBJ1-1	NA	NA	TGCAGCGTTCTTGGCCTTTCGCACACTGAAGCTTTCTTT	CSVLGLSHTEAFF
TRBV6-1	TRBJ2-1	NA	NA	TGTGCCAGCAGCTTTACGGACTCCCCGGGGAATGAGCAGTTCTTC	CASSFTDSPGNEQFF